The 21 T cell receptor beta chains in this list originate from one sample, sequenced in a study of blood T cell repertoires in COVID-19 (dated by TCRdb to the early 2020s). Libraries came from the immunoSEQ multiplex PCR assay. What TCRdb holds here is the immuneACCESS table cut down to in-frame rearrangements. Part of the clones is not present; checked against another copy, under half of the missing clones reflect an unresolved V gene, and the others are unexplained. The sample yields 95,000 to 150,000 clones; more than 70% were counted once. The ten largest clones take up over 1% of the sample. The sample comprised peripheral blood. Every receptor here comes from a woman of 80 years or more with acute or convalescent COVID-19.

The gene calls are TRBV7-9 and TRBJ1-3, with D unclear. The CDR3 spans 14 residues. The germline CDR1 and CDR2 sequences are SEHNR and FQNEAQ (reference sequence). V was cut by 7 bases and J by 0 bases, with 10 bases left in between. CDR3 DNA sequence: TGTGCCAGCACGGGCACCAACTCTGGAAACACCATATATTTT. It encodes CASTGTNSGNTIYF.

V gene TRBV7-2 combines with J gene TRBJ2-7, with 10 positions matching TRBD1. The CDR3 length is 14 residues. V shed 5 bases and J 3 bases; nucleotides not matched to a gene: 4. In germline, CDR1 is SGHTA, CDR2 FQGNSA. The CDR3 is CASSRRTGGYEQYF. Here the CDR3 DNA reads TGTGCCAGCAGCCGCCGGACAGGGGGCTACGAGCAGTACTTC. The variable domain in full, completed from reference TRBV7-2 and TRBJ2-7, reads GAGVSQSPSNKVTEKGKDVELRCDPISGHTALYWYRQSLGQGLEFLIYFQGNSAPDKSGLPSDRFSAERTGGSVSTLTIQRTQQEDSAVYLCASSRRTGGYEQYFGPGTRLTVT.

In its sample, this clone was seen once. This chain links TRBV12-5 with TRBJ1-2; 9 nucleotides agree with TRBD1. V was clipped by 1 base and J by 7 bases; unmatched bases: 1. Germline V gene lookup returns CDR1 LGHNT and CDR2 FRNRAP. There are 13 residues in the CDR3. The CDR3 bases are TGTGCTAGTGGTTTGGCGACAGGGGGTGGCTACACCTTC. Amino acids: CASGLATGGGYTF.

J is TRBJ1-5 and V is TRBV27, with 10 bases aligning to TRBD1. V trimming: 5 bases; J trimming: 7 bases; junction bases outside the gene matches: 8. This CDR3 comprises 15 residues. Germline V gives CDR1 MNHEY, CDR2 SMNVEV (reference sequence). CDR3 nucleotides: TGTGCCAGCAGTACCGGGACAGGGGTCTGGCAGCCCCAGCATTTT. Translating gives CASSTGTGVWQPQHF.

This clone came up a few times. This chain links TRBV3-1 (or the pseudogene TRBV3-2) with TRBJ2-5; 9 nucleotides align to TRBD1. The V gene's germline CDR1 is LGHDT and CDR2 YNNKEL (reference sequence). The CDR3 extends over 13 amino acids. The J segment lost 5 bases and the V segment lost 8 bases, leaving 6 bases of the junction unmatched. CDR3 coding DNA: TGTGCCAGCTCCGGGACAGGGATTGAGACCCAGTACTTC. Its protein product is CASSGTGIETQYF.

The chain combines TRBV21-1 with TRBJ1-4. TRBV21-1 is given as a pseudogene. The CDR3 is made up of 15 amino acids. The CDR3 loop reads CASSKCMRPNEKLFF. CDR3 in DNA: TGTGCCAGCAGCAAATGCATGCGGCCTAATGAAAAACTGTTTTTT.

The table lists this clone with a count of one. The rearrangement uses TRBV5-1 and TRBJ2-4; TRBD1 might be the D (5 bases). The CDR3 runs to 14 residues. Germline CDR1 reads SGHRS; CDR2 reads YFSETQ. V dropped 2 bases and J dropped 3 bases, with 9 bases sitting between them. The CDR3 coding sequence is TGCGCCAGCAGCTTACAACAGGACAAAAACATTCAGTACTTC. Residues: CASSLQQDKNIQYF.

This chain connects TRBV5-1 to TRBJ1-5; unclear D gene. This CDR3 region has 14 residues. Trimming stripped 0 bases from V and 3 bases from J, with 7 bases between. Germline assignment: CDR1 SGHRS and CDR2 YFSETQ. As DNA, the CDR3 is TGCGCCAGCAGCTTGGGTGACAACAATCAGCCCCAGCATTTT. Translation: CASSLGDNNQPQHF.

V usage is TRBV27 and J usage is TRBJ1-5; D possibly corresponds to TRBD1 (5 bases). CDR3 length: 13 amino acids. The germline V and J ends were trimmed by 3 bases and 7 bases, with 10 bases remaining between them. Germline V gene lookup returns CDR1 MNHEY and CDR2 SMNVEV (reference sequence). The CDR3 is CASSLGGGQPQHF. CDR3 coding DNA: TGTGCCAGCAGTTTGGGGGGTGGACAGCCCCAGCATTTT.

The chain carries TRBV5-1 and TRBJ1-1, with unresolved D. Germline V gene data show CDR1 as SGHRS and CDR2 as YFSETQ. With 0 bases removed from V and 8 bases from J, the gap between germline ends came to 11 bases. The CDR3 is made up of 13 amino acids. CDR3 DNA: TGCGCCAGCAGCTTGGCCGAGGATTTGGAAGCTTTCTTT. Encoded protein: CASSLAEDLEAFF.

The chain recombines TRBV7-8 with TRBJ2-7; D is unresolved. The germline V gene has CDR1 SGHVS and CDR2 FQNEAQ. Trimming took 3 bases from V and 2 from J, leaving 11 bases between them. The CDR3 is 14 amino acids. For the CDR3, the DNA is TGTGCCAGCAGCTTCGGCCTAGGTACCTACGAGCAGTACTTC. Protein product: CASSFGLGTYEQYF.

The rearrangement links TRBV20-1 to TRBJ2-3; D remains unclear. Trimming cost V 7 bases and J 2 bases, with 4 bases left between them. The CDR3 has 10 amino acids. CDR1 DFQATT and CDR2 SNEGSKA come from the germline V gene (reference sequence). This CDR3 reads CSVNTDTQYF. Written as DNA, the CDR3 is TGCAGTGTTAACACAGATACGCAGTATTTT.

This clone was counted once. The rearrangement links TRBV28 to TRBJ1-2; 10 positions agree with TRBD1. Germline V gives CDR1 MDHEN, CDR2 SYDVKM. V was clipped by 5 bases and J by 3 bases; unmatched bases: 6. CDR3 length equals 15 residues. The CDR3 region has the DNA TGTGCCAGCAGTACCGGGACAGGGGCCTACTATGGCTACACCTTC. Translation: CASSTGTGAYYGYTF.

The rearrangement links TRBV6-5 to TRBJ1-2; a weak D match, TRBD1 (5 bases). CDR1 and CDR2 (germline): MNHEY, SVGAGI. Trimming took off 10 bases at V and 8 bases at J, with 26 bases between the two ends. This CDR3 spans 15 amino acids. The CDR3 spells CATPLPMGGAKGYTF. The DNA of the CDR3 is TGTGCCACGCCCCTTCCGATGGGAGGGGCGAAGGGCTACACCTTC.

The rearrangement joins TRBV5-1 to TRBJ1-4; D unresolved. The CDR3 is 16 residues long. The germline V and J ends were trimmed by 5 bases and 5 bases, with 19 bases remaining between them. Germline CDR1 reads SGHRS; CDR2 reads YFSETQ. This chain's CDR3 is CASSYATDSTNEKLFF. CDR3 bases: TGCGCCAGCAGTTACGCGACCGACTCCACGAATGAAAAACTGTTTTTT.

The chain carries TRBV5-1 and TRBJ2-6, with D unclear. CDR1 is SGHRS and CDR2 is YFSETQ in the germline V gene. CDR3 length: 14 residues. V was pared by 0 bases and J by 7 bases, with 8 bases between. CDR3 sequence reads: CASSLARQANVLTF. The CDR3 DNA follows: TGCGCCAGCAGCTTGGCACGACAAGCCAACGTCCTGACTTTC.

In regard to this clone: At the DNA level, this CDR3 is encoded by other sequences in the same sample as well. V is TRBV7-3 and J is TRBJ1-1; D not certain. This CDR3 region has 13 residues. V was trimmed by 5 bases and J by 3 bases, leaving 10 bases between them. Germline CDR1 reads SGHTA; CDR2 reads FQGTGA. CDR3 in DNA: TGTGCCAGCAGCCGGGATCGGGACACTGAAGCTTTCTTT. This codes for CASSRDRDTEAFF.

This clone was detected a few times. The rearrangement links TRBV7-2 to TRBJ1-5; 7 bases match TRBD1. Germline V lookup: CDR1 SGHTA, CDR2 FQGNSA. The CDR3 is made up of 16 amino acids. Unmatched junction bases numbered 7, after V lost 3 bases and J lost 2 bases. This chain's CDR3 is CASSFAAGTGNQPQHF. The CDR3 region has the DNA TGTGCCAGCAGCTTCGCCGCCGGGACAGGCAATCAGCCCCAGCATTTT.

The V gene is TRBV4-1, the J gene TRBJ2-1, with D maybe TRBD2 (5 bases). Germline V gene lookup returns CDR1 MGHRA and CDR2 YSYEKL. Trimming cost V 0 bases and J 6 bases, with 12 bases left between them. The length of the CDR3 is 15 residues. CDR3 DNA sequence: TGCGCCAGCAGCCAAGAGAGCACGAGGGCCAATGAGCAGTTCTTC. Translating it yields CASSQESTRANEQFF.

V gene TRBV2 combines with J gene TRBJ2-1; no clear D gene. The CDR3 is made up of 20 amino acids. V gave up 2 bases and J gave up 4 bases, with 27 bases separating them. Germline lookup yields CDR1 SNHLY and CDR2 FYNNEI. CDR3 bases: TGTGCCAGCAGTGAATTCGTCAAGACAAGAGTCAAGTCAGATTACAATGAGCAGTTCTTC. Translating it yields CASSEFVKTRVKSDYNEQFF. Drawing the rest from reference TRBV2 and TRBJ2-1, the complete variable domain is EPEVTQTPSHQVTQMGQEVILRCVPISNHLYFYWYRQILGQKVEFLVSFYNNEISEKSEIFDDQFSVERPDGSNFTLKIRSTKLEDSAMYFCASSEFVKTRVKSDYNEQFFGPGTRLTVL.

The V and J genes are TRBV4-2 and TRBJ2-2, with 9 bases matching TRBD2. Looked up from germline, CDR1 is LGHNA and CDR2 is YNFKEQ. The CDR3 contains 16 residues. Germline trimming cut 0 bases from V and 5 bases from J; bases unmatched to any gene: 4. CDR3 in DNA: TGTGCCAGCAGCCAAGATCCAGCGGGAGGTACCGGGGAGCTGTTTTTT. It specifies CASSQDPAGGTGELFF.